Shown below are 21 T cell receptor beta chains from a single sample sequenced in a study of blood T cell repertoires in COVID-19 (dated by TCRdb to 2019 to 2021). Library prep was done by the immunoSEQ multiplex PCR assay. Drawn from immuneACCESS, this table holds only the in-frame rearrangements with V and J called that TCRdb kept. Clones are partly lost; checked studies trace under half to an unresolved V gene and leave the rest unexplained. In this sample the table shows more than 140,000 clones, almost 90% of which occur a single time. The biggest ten clones account for more than 1.5% of the sample. Sample: peripheral blood. These receptors all stem from a woman aged 60-75 years with acute or convalescent COVID-19.

The chain recombines TRBV5-1 with TRBJ1-2, with 7 positions matching TRBD1. After removal of 3 bases from V and 3 bases from J, the junction contained 2 bases not matched to a gene. The length of the CDR3 is 13 residues. Germline assignment: CDR1 SGHRS and CDR2 YFSETQ. The CDR3 DNA sequence: TGCGCCAGCAGCTCCAGGGGGGACTATGGCTACACCTTC. Amino acids: CASSSRGDYGYTF.

V is TRBV5-1 and J is TRBJ1-3; tentative D call: TRBD1 (6 bases). The V end lost 0 bases, the J end lost 0 bases, and 13 bases lay between the germline ends. Germline CDR1 reads SGHRS; CDR2 reads YFSETQ. The CDR3 has 17 amino acids. The DNA for the CDR3 is TGCGCCAGCAGCTTGGAGGGGACAAAGGGCTCTGGAAACACCATATATTTT. It encodes CASSLEGTKGSGNTIYF. Drawing the rest from reference TRBV5-1 and TRBJ1-3, the complete variable domain is KAGVTQTPRYLIKTRGQQVTLSCSPISGHRSVSWYQQTPGQGLQFLFEYFSETQRNKGNFPGRFSGRQFSNSRSEMNVSTLELGDSALYLCASSLEGTKGSGNTIYFGEGSWLTVV.

The chain recombines TRBV5-4 with TRBJ2-2; 10 positions match TRBD2. CDR3 length: 15 amino acids. The junction had 4 bases not matched to a gene; V was cut back by 5 bases and J by 3 bases. Germline assignment: CDR1 SGHNT and CDR2 YYREEE (reference sequence). CDR3 amino acids: CASRAGGQDTGELFF. The CDR3 DNA reads as TGTGCCAGCAGAGCGGGGGGGCAGGACACCGGGGAGCTGTTTTTT.

A few counts support this clone. V is TRBV24-1 and J is TRBJ1-2, with D uncertain. Per germline, CDR1 KGHDR and CDR2 SFDVKD. This CDR3 is 13 amino acids long. The V end was cut by 1 base, the J end by 2 bases, with 4 bases between. The CDR3 here is CATSDFGNYGYTF. The CDR3 nucleotides read TGTGCCACCAGTGATTTCGGGAACTATGGCTACACCTTC.

The V gene is TRBV18, the J gene TRBJ1-3; 11 bases fit TRBD1. Looked up from germline, CDR1 is KGHSH and CDR2 is LQKENI. After removal of 1 base from V and 7 bases from J, the junction contained 6 bases not matched to a gene. This CDR3 has 16 residues. The CDR3 bases are TGTGCCAGCTCACCACAACGGACAGGGGGCACGAACACCATATATTTT. Protein sequence: CASSPQRTGGTNTIYF.

V and J are TRBV3-1 (or the pseudogene TRBV3-2) and TRBJ1-5; D might be TRBD1 (6 bases). The germline CDR1 and CDR2 sequences are LGHDT and YNNKEL (reference sequence). The length of the CDR3 is 19 residues. V dropped 0 bases and J dropped 5 bases, with 23 bases sitting between them. The CDR3, as DNA: TGTGCCAGCAGCCAAGATATAGGGGAAACCGACAGGCATGATCAGCCCCAGCATTTT. This codes for CASSQDIGETDRHDQPQHF.

The rearrangement links TRBV21-1 to TRBJ1-2. TRBV21-1 constitutes a pseudogene. The CDR3 runs 13 residues. CDR3 coding DNA: TGTGCCAGCAGCAAGACGACGAGGACTTGCTACACCTTC. Its translation: CASSKTTRTCYTF.

The chain has TRBV12-3 or TRBV12-4 and TRBJ2-7; possibly TRBD2 for D (5 bases). V was pared by 4 bases and J by 4 bases, with 11 bases between. CDR3 length: 13 residues. CDR3 in amino acids: CASSSPRRYEQYF. The CDR3 DNA sequence: TGTGCCAGCAGTTCCCCAAGGAGGTACGAGCAGTACTTC.

Notes on this clone: A junction boundary mismatches the germline segment, possibly from a read error. J is TRBJ1-2 and V is TRBV6-5; the D gene is possibly TRBD1 (6 bases). The CDR3 runs to 15 residues. CDR1 is MNHEY and CDR2 is SVGAGI in the germline V gene. The CDR3 DNA follows: TGTGCCAGCAGTTACTCCATCGATATTAACAGGGAGTCTCTGTTC. This codes for CASSYSIDINRESLF.

This CDR3 is CASSQDQGSGNTIYF. In DNA form, the CDR3 reads TGCGCCAGCAGCCAAGATCAGGGGTCTGGAAACACCATATATTTT. The rearrangement uses TRBV4-1 and TRBJ1-3; possibly TRBD1 for D (6 bases). Trimming left V 0 bases short and J 1 base short, with 7 bases between. This CDR3 has 15 residues. The germline CDR1 and CDR2 sequences are MGHRA and YSYEKL.

CDR3 DNA sequence: TGTGCCAGCAGCGCGGGACAGGGGTTTGAAAAACTGTTTTTT. Encoded protein: CASSAGQGFEKLFF. The chain is built from TRBV5-4 and TRBJ1-4, with TRBD1 identical over 10 bases. V shed 4 bases, J shed 7 bases, and the junction held 4 bases outside the gene matches. CDR3 length: 14 residues. The V gene's germline CDR1 is SGHNT and CDR2 YYREEE (reference sequence).

This chain uses TRBV3-1 (or the pseudogene TRBV3-2) with TRBJ2-3; D perhaps matches TRBD1 (5 bases). The V gene lost 2 bases and the J gene lost 1 base, with 13 bases spanning the gap. From germline, CDR1 is LGHDT and CDR2 YNNKEL (reference sequence). The CDR3 runs to 16 residues. In nucleotides, the CDR3 is TGTGCCAGCAGCCAAAGCCCTCTAGGGGGCACAGATACGCAGTATTTT. Its protein is CASSQSPLGGTDTQYF.

The genes are TRBV19 and TRBJ1-6; possible D gene TRBD1, 6 bases. CDR1 and CDR2 (germline): LNHDA, SQIVND (reference sequence). Trimming shortened V by 4 bases and J by 8 bases, and 6 bases separated the two germline ends. The CDR3 extends over 12 amino acids. The CDR3 spells CASSTGDSPLHF. Written as DNA, the CDR3 is TGTGCCAGTAGTACAGGGGATTCACCCCTCCACTTT.

The V gene is TRBV3-1 (or the pseudogene TRBV3-2), the J gene TRBJ1-4; 9 bases match TRBD1. CDR3 length: 15 residues. Germline assignment: CDR1 LGHDT and CDR2 YNNKEL (reference sequence). Trimming took 0 bases from V and 8 from J; bases not matched to a gene: 4. This CDR3 is CASSQDGDRDEKLFF. The DNA of the CDR3 is TGTGCCAGCAGCCAAGATGGGGACAGGGACGAAAAACTGTTTTTT.

This chain uses TRBV5-4 with TRBJ2-7, with D possibly being TRBD2 (7 bases). This CDR3 contains 14 residues. The V end lost 2 bases, the J end lost 6 bases, and 15 bases lay between the germline ends. Looked up from germline, CDR1 is SGHNT and CDR2 is YYREEE (reference sequence). This chain's CDR3 is CASSFGLVGGEQYF. CDR3 coding DNA: TGTGCCAGCAGCTTTGGACTAGTAGGGGGCGAGCAGTACTTC. Together with reference TRBV5-4 and TRBJ2-7, the CDR3 gives the full variable domain: ETGVTQSPTHLIKTRGQQVTLRCSSQSGHNTVSWYQQALGQGPQFIFQYYREEENGRGNFPPRFSGLQFPNYSSELNVNALELDDSALYLCASSFGLVGGEQYFGPGTRLTVT.

CDR3 sequence: CASSLGAETEAFF. In DNA form, the CDR3 reads TGTGCCAGCAGCTTAGGGGCAGAGACTGAAGCTTTCTTT. The rearrangement uses TRBV7-3 and TRBJ1-1; a possible D gene is TRBD1 (5 bases). CDR1 and CDR2 (germline): SGHTA, FQGTGA. Trimming cost V 2 bases and J 5 bases, with 9 bases left between them. The CDR3 has 13 amino acids.

As regards this clone: The junction does not match germline at one end; this may be a read error. The V and J genes are TRBV7-7 and TRBJ2-1, with 11 bases matching TRBD2. Germline V CDR1 and CDR2: SSHAT, FNYEAQ (reference sequence). The CDR3 totals 15 residues. This CDR3 reads CASSLAGGAWNEQFF. The CDR3 region has the DNA TGTGCTAGCAGCTTAGCGGGGGGGGCCTGGAATGAGCAGTTCTTC.

V usage is TRBV6-2 or TRBV6-3 and J usage is TRBJ1-2, with D possibly being TRBD1 (6 bases). The CDR3 contains 13 residues. CDR1 is MNHEY, CDR2 SVGEGT, per germline. Trimming removed 6 bases from V and 4 bases from J, with 12 bases in between. The CDR3 region has the DNA TGTGCCAGCAGCCCGACAGGCTCCTATGGCTACACCTTC. Translated, it gives CASSPTGSYGYTF.

The V and J genes are TRBV2 and TRBJ2-7; weak D call: TRBD1 (5 bases). V lost 4 bases and J 3 bases, leaving 13 bases between the germline ends. The CDR3 is 14 residues long. Germline lookup yields CDR1 SNHLY and CDR2 FYNNEI. The CDR3 DNA reads TGTGCCAGCAGTGTTGGGGCAGGGAACTACGAGCAGTACTTC. Translating gives CASSVGAGNYEQYF.

The chain couples TRBV7-8 to TRBJ1-5; unclear D gene. This CDR3 has 15 amino acids. Germline V gene lookup returns CDR1 SGHVS and CDR2 FQNEAQ. V lost 8 bases, J lost 0 bases, and 14 bases lay in between. CDR3 amino acids: CASSSGGLSNQPQHF. CDR3 coding DNA: TGTGCCAGCTCGTCGGGAGGGCTTAGCAATCAGCCCCAGCATTTT.

This clone occurred a few times. This chain links TRBV29-1 with TRBJ2-5, with 8 bases matching TRBD1. This CDR3 is built from 12 residues. Per germline, CDR1 SQVTM and CDR2 ANQGSEA. V dropped 7 bases and J dropped 1; count of bases not matched to a gene: 2. The CDR3, as DNA: TGCAGCGCCGGGACAGGCCAAGAGACCCAGTACTTC. Translation: CSAGTGQETQYF.